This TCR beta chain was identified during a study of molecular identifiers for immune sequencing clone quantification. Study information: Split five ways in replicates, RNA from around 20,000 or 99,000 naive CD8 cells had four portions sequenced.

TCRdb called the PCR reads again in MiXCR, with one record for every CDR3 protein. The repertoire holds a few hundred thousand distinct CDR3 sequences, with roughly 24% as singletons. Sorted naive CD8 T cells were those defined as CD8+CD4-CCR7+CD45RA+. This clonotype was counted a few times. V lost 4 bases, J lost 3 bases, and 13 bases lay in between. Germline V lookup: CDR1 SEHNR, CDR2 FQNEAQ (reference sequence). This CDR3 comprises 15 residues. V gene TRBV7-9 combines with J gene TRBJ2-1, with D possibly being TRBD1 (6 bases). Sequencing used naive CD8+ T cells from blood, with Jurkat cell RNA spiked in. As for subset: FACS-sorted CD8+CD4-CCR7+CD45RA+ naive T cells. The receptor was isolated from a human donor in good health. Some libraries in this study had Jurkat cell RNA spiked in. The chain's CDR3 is CASSSWTENYNEQFF. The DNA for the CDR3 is TGTGCCAGCAGCTCCTGGACAGAAAACTACAATGAGCAGTTCTTC.